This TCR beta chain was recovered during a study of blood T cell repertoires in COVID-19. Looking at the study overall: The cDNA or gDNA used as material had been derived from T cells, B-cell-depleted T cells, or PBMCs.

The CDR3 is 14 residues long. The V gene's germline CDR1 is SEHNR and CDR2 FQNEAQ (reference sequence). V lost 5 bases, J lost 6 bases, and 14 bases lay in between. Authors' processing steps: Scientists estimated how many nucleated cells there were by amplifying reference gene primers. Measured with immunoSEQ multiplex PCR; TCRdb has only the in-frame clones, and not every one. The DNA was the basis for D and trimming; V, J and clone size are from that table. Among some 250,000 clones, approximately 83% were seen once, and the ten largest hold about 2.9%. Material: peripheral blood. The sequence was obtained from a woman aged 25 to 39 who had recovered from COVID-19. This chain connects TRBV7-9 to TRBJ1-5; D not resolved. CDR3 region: CASSPGGERQPQHF. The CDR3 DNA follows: TGTGCCAGCAGCCCGGGCGGGGAGCGTCAGCCCCAGCATTTT.